This TCR beta chain came from a study of blood T cell repertoires in COVID-19. V shed 5 bases, J shed 8 bases, and the junction held 10 bases outside the gene matches. Germline V gene data show CDR1 as SGHVS and CDR2 as FNYEAQ. This CDR3 is built from 16 residues. Sequencing used immunoSEQ multiplex PCR; TCRdb keeps in-frame clones, though not all of them. This table has some 210,000 clones, about 91% appearing once. The TCR originated in a man aged 30 to 45 with acute or convalescent COVID-19. The chain employs TRBV7-6 and TRBJ2-1, with 12 positions matching TRBD2. Sequencing was done on a sample of peripheral blood. In nucleotides, the CDR3 is TGTGCCAGCAGCGACCAACTAGCGGGAGGCGCCCATGAGCAGTTCTTC. Its protein product is CASSDQLAGGAHEQFF.